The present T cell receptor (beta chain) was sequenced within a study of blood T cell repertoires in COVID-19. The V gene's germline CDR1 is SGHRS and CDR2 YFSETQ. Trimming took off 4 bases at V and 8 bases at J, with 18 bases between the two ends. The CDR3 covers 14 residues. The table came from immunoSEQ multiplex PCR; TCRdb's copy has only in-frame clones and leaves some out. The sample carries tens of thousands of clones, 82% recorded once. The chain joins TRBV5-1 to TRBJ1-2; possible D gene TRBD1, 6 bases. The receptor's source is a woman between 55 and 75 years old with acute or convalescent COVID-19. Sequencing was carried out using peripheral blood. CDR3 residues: CASSHEWDIRGYTF. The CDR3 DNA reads TGCGCCAGCAGCCATGAATGGGACATACGGGGCTACACCTTC.